Listed here are 24 T cell receptor beta chains from one sample, sequenced in a study of CD8 T cells in Susac syndrome. RNA amounts of roughly 0.45 to 1 ug underwent reverse transcription with random hexamers. TCRdb recomputed calls from the immunoSEQ multiplex PCR reads with MiXCR, one row per CDR3 protein. The data hold about 20,000 distinct CDR3 sequences, with more than 85% observed a single time. The sequencing sample was made of CD8+ T cells from PBMCs. These receptor sequences come from a human donor in good health.

The chain combines TRBV7-9 with TRBJ2-1; perhaps TRBD2 as D (5 bases). CDR1 is SEHNR, CDR2 FQNEAQ, per germline (reference sequence). This CDR3 region has 15 residues. The V and J ends lost 5 bases and 6 bases respectively, with 17 bases between them. CDR3 nucleotides: TGTGCCAGCAGCACCTTACGGAGCGGTCTCAATGAGCAGTTCTTC. Its protein is CASSTLRSGLNEQFF.

This clonotype was observed a single time. The chain carries TRBV19 and TRBJ2-7; D not resolved. CDR3 length: 14 amino acids. CDR1 and CDR2 from the germline V gene are LNHDA and SQIVND (reference sequence). The V and J ends lost 5 bases and 0 bases respectively, with 11 bases between them. As DNA, the CDR3 is TGTGCCAGTAGTCCGTCGGTGAGCTCCTACGAGCAGTACTTC. Its protein product is CASSPSVSSYEQYF.

This sequence joins TRBV27 and TRBJ2-7; D gene ambiguous. The V and J ends lost 2 bases and 5 bases respectively, with 16 bases between them. Germline CDR1 is MNHEY and CDR2 is SMNVEV (reference sequence). The CDR3 extends over 15 amino acids. The CDR3 coding sequence is TGTGCCAGCAGTTTAGGGCAGGTTATGATCGACGAGCAGTACTTC. Translated: CASSLGQVMIDEQYF.

The CDR3: CASSSDVTEGGELFF. The CDR3 nucleotides are TGTGCCAGCAGTTCGGACGTTACTGAGGGCGGGGAGCTGTTTTTT. This rearrangement joins TRBV12-3 or TRBV12-4 to TRBJ2-2, with D tentatively TRBD2 (5 bases). The CDR3 is 15 residues long. V was shortened by 4 bases and J by 7 bases, with 16 bases between the two germline ends.

The rearrangement links TRBV3-1 to TRBJ2-4, with D unresolved. Germline CDR1 LGHDT, CDR2 YNNKEL (reference sequence). The CDR3 sequence is 16 residues long. The V end lost 0 bases, the J end lost 9 bases, and 18 bases lay between the germline ends. CDR3 residues: CASSQDFRVTDGIQYF. The CDR3, as DNA: TGTGCCAGCAGCCAAGATTTTAGGGTCACAGACGGCATTCAGTACTTC.

This sequence joins TRBV12-3 or TRBV12-4 and TRBJ1-5; D remains unclear. V lost 8 bases and J lost 4, with 12 bases in between. The CDR3 has 13 amino acids. As DNA, the CDR3 is TGTGCCAGCCAGCCGTTGGGAAATCAGCCCCAGCATTTT. Its translation is CASQPLGNQPQHF.

The V gene is TRBV15, the J gene TRBJ2-7; 9 nucleotides align to TRBD1. Germline-derived CDR1 and CDR2 are LNHNV and YYDKDF (reference sequence). This CDR3 comprises 16 residues. Trimming removed 3 bases from V and 5 bases from J; junction bases left unmatched: 11. CDR3 region: CATSSTGGLFPNEQYF. CDR3 nucleotides: TGTGCCACCAGCAGTACAGGGGGCCTGTTTCCTAACGAGCAGTACTTC.

V and J are TRBV7-9 and TRBJ2-1; the D is unclear. Trimming cost V 0 bases and J 0 bases, with 15 bases left between them. Germline V CDR1 and CDR2: SEHNR, FQNEAQ (reference sequence). There are 18 residues in the CDR3. CDR3 DNA sequence: TGTGCCAGCAGCTTAGCCGAGTGGACGGAACTCTCCTACAATGAGCAGTTCTTC. It is translated as CASSLAEWTELSYNEQFF.

This rearrangement joins TRBV6-2 or TRBV6-3 to TRBJ2-1; 9 positions agree with TRBD2. From germline, CDR1 is MNHEY and CDR2 SVGEGT. The J segment lost 3 bases and the V segment lost 5 bases, leaving 5 bases of the junction unmatched. The CDR3 length is 15 residues. CDR3 DNA: TGTGCCAGCAGTCACTATAGCGGGGGCTACAATGAGCAGTTCTTC. Translated, it gives CASSHYSGGYNEQFF.

This clonotype was recorded once. V usage is TRBV6-2 or TRBV6-3 and J usage is TRBJ2-1; D is possibly TRBD1 (6 bases). In germline, CDR1 is MNHEY, CDR2 SVGEGT. Trimming stripped 7 bases from V and 6 bases from J, with 13 bases between. The CDR3 loop spans 13 amino acids. CDR3 bases: TGTGCCAGCACTGGGGGCTTGTTCAATGAGCAGTTCTTC. The encoded protein is CASTGGLFNEQFF.

This chain uses TRBV6-5 with TRBJ1-1; 11 positions agree with TRBD1. CDR1 MNHEY and CDR2 SVGAGI come from the germline V gene. The CDR3 runs 14 residues. The V gene end was trimmed by 1 base and the J gene end by 6 bases; junction bases not matched to a gene: 1. The CDR3 bases are TGTGCCAGCAGTTACTGGGGACAGGGGGCTGAAGCTTTCTTT. Its protein product is CASSYWGQGAEAFF.

J is TRBJ2-3 and V is TRBV7-9, with 9 bases aligning to TRBD1. The germline V gene encodes CDR1 SEHNR and CDR2 FQNEAQ (reference sequence). The CDR3 totals 14 residues. V trimming: 3 bases; J trimming: 4 bases; junction bases outside the gene matches: 2. CDR3 residues: CASSLGQGADTQYF. The CDR3 bases are TGTGCCAGCAGCTTGGGACAGGGTGCAGATACGCAGTATTTT.

The chain links TRBV7-9 to TRBJ1-4, with D perhaps matching TRBD1 (6 bases). Germline CDR1 reads SEHNR; CDR2 reads FQNEAQ (reference sequence). This CDR3 is built from 14 residues. V gave up 3 bases and J gave up 3 bases, with 8 bases separating them. The CDR3 bases are TGTGCCAGCAGCTTCGGGGGGCCTAATGAAAAACTGTTTTTT. Residues: CASSFGGPNEKLFF.

J is TRBJ2-3 and V is TRBV9; D possibly corresponds to TRBD1 (5 bases). This CDR3 has 14 amino acids. V was pared by 4 bases and J by 0 bases, with 9 bases between. CDR1 is SGDLS and CDR2 is YYNGEE in the germline V gene. The CDR3: CASSWTSSTDTQYF. The CDR3, as DNA: TGTGCCAGCAGCTGGACAAGTAGCACAGATACGCAGTATTTT.

V is TRBV4-2 and J is TRBJ1-2, with TRBD1 matching 7 bases. CDR1 LGHNA and CDR2 YNFKEQ come from the germline V gene. With 0 bases clipped from V and 8 bases from J, the junction kept 3 bases outside the gene matches. The CDR3 totals 13 residues. CDR3 sequence (DNA): TGTGCCAGCAGCCAAGACAGGGGGGACGGCTACACCTTC. This gives the protein CASSQDRGDGYTF.

V and J are TRBV27 and TRBJ2-1; 10 nucleotides align to TRBD1. J gave up 2 bases and V 4 bases, and 2 bases lay outside the gene matches. The V gene's germline CDR1 is MNHEY and CDR2 SMNVEV (reference sequence). The CDR3 is made up of 15 amino acids. CDR3 nucleotide sequence: TGTGCCAGCAGTTGGGACAGGGGCCCCTACAATGAGCAGTTCTTC. Translation: CASSWDRGPYNEQFF.

The chain's CDR3 is CASSLPGIPNTGELFF. CDR3 in DNA: TGTGCCAGCAGCTTGCCAGGGATTCCGAACACCGGGGAGCTGTTTTTT. The chain carries TRBV7-2 and TRBJ2-2; D is perhaps TRBD1 (5 bases). V lost 3 bases and J lost 0, with 11 bases in between. The CDR3 is 16 residues long. CDR1 is SGHTA, CDR2 FQGNSA, per germline.

This clonotype showed up just once. The chain uses TRBV25-1 and TRBJ1-6; unclear D gene. The germline CDR1 and CDR2 sequences are MGHDK and SYGVNS. The V end was cut by 3 bases, the J end by 16 bases, with 22 bases between. This CDR3 spans 15 amino acids. CDR3 amino acids: CASSDGLTYNSALHF. As DNA, the CDR3 is TGTGCCAGCAGTGATGGACTTACGTATAATTCAGCGCTCCACTTT. Complete variable domain (other parts from reference TRBV25-1 and TRBJ1-6): EADIYQTPRYLVIGTGKKITLECSQTMGHDKMYWYQQDPGMELHLIHYSYGVNSTEKGDLSSESTVSRIRTEHFPLTLESARPSHTSQYLCASSDGLTYNSALHFGNGTRLTVT.

The chain uses TRBV11-2 and TRBJ2-7; 8 nucleotides agree with TRBD1. This CDR3 region has 15 residues. Germline values: CDR1 SGHAT, CDR2 FQNNGV. V lost 2 bases and J lost 4; bases outside the gene matches: 7. The CDR3 DNA follows: TGTGCCAGCAGCTTATCCAGCAGGGGGCTTTACGAGCAGTACTTC. Protein: CASSLSSRGLYEQYF.

This clonotype was observed once. The gene calls are TRBV4-1 and TRBJ1-1; D is unclear. This CDR3 comprises 15 residues. Per the germline V gene, CDR1 is MGHRA and CDR2 is YSYEKL. V dropped 4 bases and J dropped 1 base, with 13 bases sitting between them. The CDR3 DNA follows: TGCGCCAGCAGCCTAAACCCCGAAGGGAACACTGAAGCTTTCTTT. This sequence encodes CASSLNPEGNTEAFF.

The J gene is TRBJ1-2, the V gene TRBV27, with D possibly TRBD1 on 5 matching bases. The ends were cut back, 4 bases at V and 8 bases at J, with 20 bases in the middle. Germline-derived CDR1 and CDR2 are MNHEY and SMNVEV (reference sequence). This CDR3 has 15 residues. For the CDR3, the DNA is TGTGCCAGCAGTTGGGGGACCACGGGAGGATTCGGCTACACCTTC. Its protein product is CASSWGTTGGFGYTF.

CDR3 amino acids: CASSPTTEAFF. The CDR3 DNA reads TGTGCCAGCTCACCGACGACGGAAGCTTTCTTT. The chain has TRBV18 and TRBJ1-1; D gene ambiguous. CDR1 is KGHSH, CDR2 LQKENI, per germline. The V end lost 3 bases, the J end lost 8 bases, and 7 bases lay between the germline ends. This CDR3 contains 11 residues.

The chain has TRBV7-2 and TRBJ2-7; 9 positions agree with TRBD1. CDR3 length: 15 residues. Germline V CDR1 and CDR2: SGHTA, FQGNSA. V trimming: 3 bases; J trimming: 6 bases; junction bases outside the gene matches: 9. The CDR3 loop reads CASSLGTGSYFEQYF. For the CDR3, the DNA is TGTGCCAGCAGCTTGGGGACAGGGAGCTATTTCGAGCAGTACTTC.

The rearrangement links TRBV12-3 or TRBV12-4 to TRBJ1-2; TRBD1 matches at 9 bases. This CDR3 contains 15 residues. Losses at the gene ends were 5 bases for V and 5 bases for J; bases not matched to a gene: 9. Here the CDR3 DNA reads TGTGCCAGCAGTGACCGGGACAGGGTGCGATATGGCTACACCTTC. This gives the protein CASSDRDRVRYGYTF.